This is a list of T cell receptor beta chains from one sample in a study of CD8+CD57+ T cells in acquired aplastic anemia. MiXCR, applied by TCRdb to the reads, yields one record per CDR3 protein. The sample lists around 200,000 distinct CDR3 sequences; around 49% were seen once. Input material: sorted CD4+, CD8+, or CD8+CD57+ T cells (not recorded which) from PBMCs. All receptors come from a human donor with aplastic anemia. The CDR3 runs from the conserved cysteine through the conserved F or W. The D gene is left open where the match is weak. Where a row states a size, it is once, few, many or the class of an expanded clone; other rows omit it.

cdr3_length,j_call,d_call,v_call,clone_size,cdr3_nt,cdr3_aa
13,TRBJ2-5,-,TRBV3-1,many,TGTGCCAGCAGCCAGGGCACTAGAGAGACCCAGTACTTC,CASSQGTRETQYF
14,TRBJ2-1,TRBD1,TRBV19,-,TGTGCCAGTAGTCAGGACAGGTTCTACAATGAGCAGTTCTTC,CASSQDRFYNEQFF
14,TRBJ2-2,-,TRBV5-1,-,TGCGCCAGCAGCTTGGATCCGGGGACCGGGGAGCTGTCTTTT,CASSLDPGTGELSF
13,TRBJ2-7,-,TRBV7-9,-,TGTGCCAGCAGCCAGCAGGGGAACGGCGAGCAGTACTTC,CASSQQGNGEQYF
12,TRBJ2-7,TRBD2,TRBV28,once,TGTGCCAGCACCCAAGCGGGGGCGGAGCAGTACTTC,CASTQAGAEQYF
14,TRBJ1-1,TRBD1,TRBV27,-,TGTGCCAGCAGTTACAGGGGAGGAAAGCCTGAAGCTTTCTTT,CASSYRGGKPEAFF
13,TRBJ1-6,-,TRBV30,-,TGTGCCTGGAGGAGGGAGCGGAATTCACCCCTCCACTTT,CAWRRERNSPLHF
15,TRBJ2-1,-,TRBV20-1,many,TGCAGTGCCCGCTCCCCCTCAGGCCCCGGGGATGAGCAGTTCTTC,CSARSPSGPGDEQFF
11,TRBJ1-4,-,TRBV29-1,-,TGCAGCGGAGGGGCTAATGAAAAACTGTTTTTT,CSGGANEKLFF
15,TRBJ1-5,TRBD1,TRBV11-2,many,TGTGCCAGCAGCCCACCGGGACAGCAGAATCAGCCCCAGCATTTT,CASSPPGQQNQPQHF
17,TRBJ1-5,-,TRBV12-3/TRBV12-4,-,TGTGCCAGCAGTTTACAAAGAGCGGGACACACCAATCAGCCCCAGCATTTT,CASSLQRAGHTNQPQHF
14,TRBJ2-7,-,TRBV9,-,TGTGCCAGCAGCTTGAGGGACGACTCCTACGAGCAGTACTTC,CASSLRDDSYEQYF
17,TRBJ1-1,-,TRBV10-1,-,TGCCACCAGCAGAGAGGTGCAGGGCATCTCCGGAACACTGAAGCTTTCTTT,CHQQRGAGHLRNTEAFF
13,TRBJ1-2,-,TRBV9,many,TGTGCCAGCAGCGTCCGAGGGGACTATGGCTACACCTTC,CASSVRGDYGYTF
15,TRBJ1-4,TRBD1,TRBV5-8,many,TGTGCCAGCAGCACCGGGACAGCGTATAATGAAAAACTGTTTTTT,CASSTGTAYNEKLFF
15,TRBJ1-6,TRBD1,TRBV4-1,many,TGCGCCAGCAGCCAGACGACAGGGGCCGGTGCACCCCTCCACTTT,CASSQTTGAGAPLHF
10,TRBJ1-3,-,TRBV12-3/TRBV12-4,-,TGTGCCAGCAGTTGGGACACCATATATTTT,CASSWDTIYF
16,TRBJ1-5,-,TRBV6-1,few,TGTGCCAGCAGTTACGGGGGGACCGCTAGCAATCAGCCCCAGCATTTT,CASSYGGTASNQPQHF
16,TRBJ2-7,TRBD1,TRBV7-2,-,TGTGCCAGCAGCACCCACCCCGGGACAGGGGGCTACGAGCAGTACTTC,CASSTHPGTGGYEQYF
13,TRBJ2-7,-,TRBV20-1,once,TGCAGTGCTAGTTCGCAGCCTTCCTACGAGCAGTACTTC,CSASSQPSYEQYF
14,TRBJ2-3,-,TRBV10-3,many,TGTGCCATCAGTGAGTCCGACTTCACAGATACGCAGTATTTT,CAISESDFTDTQYF
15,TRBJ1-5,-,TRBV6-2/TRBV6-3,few,TGTGCCAGCAGTTACTTGGAGGGGGTGGCTCAGCCCCAGCATTTT,CASSYLEGVAQPQHF